The clone carrying this TCR beta chain was seen only a few times. The antigen is undetermined. The CDR3 is 15 amino acids. Germline CDR1 SGHNT, CDR2 YYREEE (reference sequence). Trimming removed 4 bases from V and 3 bases from J; junction bases left unmatched: 4. The sample comes from a study of response to subunit inactivated influenza vaccine. Study observations and caveats: The authors suggested that every seasonal influenza vaccination recruits few new T cells.

TCRdb re-derived calls from the RT-PCR reads in MiXCR, one entry per CDR3 protein. Of approximately 490,000 distinct CDR3 sequences listed, 7.2% are singletons. The chain carries TRBV5-4 and TRBJ2-3; 11 bases map to TRBD1. The receptor's source is a man between 45 and 75 years old who received an inactivated influenza vaccine. The specimen was PBMCs from blood, collected approximately 25 months after vaccination. The CDR3 is CASSRTGGMTDTQYF. CDR3 coding DNA: TGTGCCAGCAGCCGGACAGGGGGCATGACAGATACGCAGTATTTT.